The source of this T cell receptor (beta chain) is a study of cytomegalovirus exposure and HLA in healthy donors. This clone was detected a few times. Other DNA sequences in the same sample also yield this CDR3. The length of the CDR3 is 14 residues. V gave up 0 bases and J gave up 0 bases, with 5 bases separating them. The germline V gene has CDR1 MNHEY and CDR2 SVGAGI. Amplification used 60 Vbeta primers and 13 Jbeta primers. Measured with immunoSEQ multiplex PCR; TCRdb has only the in-frame clones, and not every one. This repertoire shows about 94,000 clones, roughly three quarters found once; its top ten account for less than 4.5%.

Sequenced material: PBMCs. The chain employs TRBV6-5 and TRBJ1-1; D call uncertain. The receptor was derived from a man between 25 and 39 years old in good health and CMV-seronegative. The CDR3 DNA reads as TGTGCCAGCAGTTACTCCACGGTGAACACTGAAGCTTTCTTT. Its protein product is CASSYSTVNTEAFF.